Each of the 4 T cell receptor beta chains below was sequenced from the same sample in a study of T cell repertoires in cytomegalovirus infection. One entry per CDR3 protein results from TCRdb running MiXCR on the reads. The repertoire holds approximately 550,000 distinct CDR3 sequences, with approximately 15% as singletons. Sequencing was done on a sample of CD8+ T cells from PBMCs. The receptors here all came from a human donor in good health (CMV status not recorded). Some clones in this sample may be carry-over from other donors' samples.

V usage is TRBV6-2 or TRBV6-3 and J usage is TRBJ1-2; D possibly corresponds to TRBD1 (6 bases). Trimming cost V 0 bases and J 4 bases, with 12 bases left between them. The germline gives CDR1 MNHEY, CDR2 SVGEGT. CDR3 size: 15 residues. The CDR3 region is CASSYSGTGSYGYTF. Written as DNA, the CDR3 is TGTGCCAGCAGTTACTCGGGTACAGGGAGCTATGGCTACACCTTC.

At least ten counts were recorded for this clonotype. The chain employs TRBV19 and TRBJ2-1; D perhaps matches TRBD2 (5 bases). V gave up 5 bases and J gave up 2 bases, with 13 bases separating them. Germline V gene data show CDR1 as LNHDA and CDR2 as SQIVND (reference sequence). The CDR3 contains 15 residues. The CDR3 here is CASSVTGETYNEQFF. The CDR3 DNA is TGTGCCAGTAGTGTTACCGGGGAGACCTACAATGAGCAGTTCTTC.

This clonotype was seen many times. V usage is TRBV28 and J usage is TRBJ2-3, with TRBD1 matching over 8 bases. This CDR3 has 16 residues. Germline V gene data show CDR1 as MDHEN and CDR2 as SYDVKM. V shed 6 bases and J 2 bases; nucleotides not matched to a gene: 10. CDR3 in DNA: TGTGCCAGCAGATCAGTGACAGGGGTTTCCACAGATACGCAGTATTTT. Amino acid sequence: CASRSVTGVSTDTQYF.

This clonotype has only a few counts. V and J are TRBV14 and TRBJ2-5; TRBD2 matches at 9 bases. CDR1 and CDR2 from the germline V gene are SGHDN and FVKESK. The CDR3 is 17 amino acids. V lost 6 bases and J lost 5; bases outside the gene matches: 16. CDR3 bases: TGTGCCAGCAGTTACAGTGCGGGAGGGCAGCGTATCGAGACCCAGTACTTC. Translated: CASSYSAGGQRIETQYF.